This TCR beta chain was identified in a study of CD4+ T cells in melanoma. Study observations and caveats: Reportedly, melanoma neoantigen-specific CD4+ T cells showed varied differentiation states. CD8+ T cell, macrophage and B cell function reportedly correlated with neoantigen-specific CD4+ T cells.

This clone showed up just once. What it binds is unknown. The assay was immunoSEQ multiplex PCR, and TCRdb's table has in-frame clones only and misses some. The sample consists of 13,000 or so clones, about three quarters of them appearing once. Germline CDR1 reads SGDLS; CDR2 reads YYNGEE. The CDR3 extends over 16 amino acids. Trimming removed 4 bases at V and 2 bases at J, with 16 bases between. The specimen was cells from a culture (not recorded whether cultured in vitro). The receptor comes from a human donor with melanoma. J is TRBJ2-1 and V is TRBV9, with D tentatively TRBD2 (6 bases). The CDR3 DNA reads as TGTGCCAGCAGCCTCGCAGGGACTGGGACCTACAATGAGCAGTTCTTC. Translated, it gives CASSLAGTGTYNEQFF.